There are many counts of the clone carrying this T cell receptor (beta chain). Its target is unknown. This sample stems from a study of early T cells in non-severe SARS-CoV-2 infection. The study, taken as a whole, reports: VDJdb-based annotation leaned toward anti-spike CD8 responses and missed private and CD4 specificities.

The CDR3 is 17 residues long. With 2 bases removed from V and 0 bases from J, the gap between germline ends came to 11 bases. Looked up from germline, CDR1 is SGHTA and CDR2 is FQGTGA. TCRdb used MiXCR to reprocess the 5' RACE reads, holding one entry per CDR3 protein. The sample comprises fewer than 60,000 distinct CDR3 sequences, 9% to 9.5% of which are singletons, and 4.2% rests with the top ten. Sequenced material: whole blood. The gene calls are TRBV7-3 and TRBJ2-6; D might be TRBD1 (5 bases). The receptor comes from an adult who was a healthcare worker with PCR-confirmed SARS-CoV-2 infection or an uninfected control (not recorded which). The CDR3 spells CASSLHQGPSGANVLTF. CDR3 bases: TGTGCCAGCAGCTTACACCAGGGTCCCTCTGGGGCCAACGTCCTGACTTTC.